Listed below are T cell receptor beta chains from one sample, sequenced in a study of cytomegalovirus exposure and HLA in healthy donors. The assay was immunoSEQ multiplex PCR, and TCRdb's table has in-frame clones only and misses some. The sample's table shows around 100,000 clones. Material for sequencing was PBMCs. The receptors derive from a man aged 45-60 years in good health and CMV-seronegative. Both conserved end residues are part of each CDR3. A D gene is named only where the DNA matches it firmly.

V gene,J gene,D gene,CDR3 DNA,CDR3 protein
TRBV7-2,TRBJ2-3,NA,TGTGCCAGCAGTCCTAGCTTGTTGGGGGCGGATACGCAGTATTTT,CASSPSLLGADTQYF
TRBV19,TRBJ2-1,NA,TGTGCCAGTAGTATCGGGGGTCAGGGTTTCCGCAATGAGCAGTTCTTC,CASSIGGQGFRNEQFF
TRBV11-2,TRBJ1-5,NA,TGTGCCAGCAGCTTGAGTGTCAGGGATCAGCCCCAGCATTTT,CASSLSVRDQPQHF
TRBV27,TRBJ2-7,TRBD1,TGTGCCAGCATCCCCCAGGGGGCTTCCTACGAGCAGTACTTC,CASIPQGASYEQYF
TRBV14,TRBJ2-1,TRBD2,TGTGCCAGCAGCGGACTAGCGGGGTCACTATACAATGAGCAGTTCTTC,CASSGLAGSLYNEQFF
TRBV7-9,TRBJ2-7,NA,TGTGCCAGCAGCCCAAAAGGGGGTCTCGCCTACGAGCAGTACTTC,CASSPKGGLAYEQYF
TRBV18,TRBJ1-1,TRBD1,TGTGCCAGCTCACCCCCCGGGACAGCGCTCACTGAAGCTTTCTTT,CASSPPGTALTEAFF
TRBV6-6,TRBJ1-1,TRBD1,TGTGCCAGCAGCCCACTACAGGGGGCTGGGGCTTTCTTT,CASSPLQGAGAFF
TRBV18,TRBJ2-7,TRBD2,TGTGCCAGCTCACCAGAAAGCGGGAGGTTCTACGAGCAGTACTTC,CASSPESGRFYEQYF
TRBV7-3,TRBJ1-1,NA,TGTGCCAGCAGAAAAACAGGGATCTCTGAAGCTTTCTTT,CASRKTGISEAFF
TRBV2,TRBJ2-5,NA,TGTGCCAGCAGCGTACAGGGAGTTCAAGAGACCCAGTACTTC,CASSVQGVQETQYF
TRBV7-3,TRBJ2-1,NA,TGTGCCAGCAGCTGGGGGGGGCTCAGCTCCTACAATGAGCAGTTCTTC,CASSWGGLSSYNEQFF
TRBV5-4,TRBJ2-5,TRBD2,TGTGCCAGCAGCTTCACTAGCGGCCAAGAGACCCAGTACTTC,CASSFTSGQETQYF
TRBV25-1,TRBJ1-6,NA,TGTGCCAGCAGTGCTGCCGGGAACTCCTATAATTCACCCCTCCACTTT,CASSAAGNSYNSPLHF
TRBV5-1,TRBJ2-1,TRBD1,TGCGCCAGCGGGACAGGACAGTTTGGGAAAAATGAGCAGTTCTTC,CASGTGQFGKNEQFF
TRBV19,TRBJ1-1,NA,TGTGCCAGTAGGCGACAGAGCATGAACACTGAAGCTTTCTTT,CASRRQSMNTEAFF
TRBV6-5,TRBJ2-5,NA,TGTGCCAGCACCGAGGCCGGGACTCAAGAGACCCAGTACTTC,CASTEAGTQETQYF
TRBV5-1,TRBJ2-7,NA,TGCGCCAGCAGCCTCGAGGGTTCCTTATCGGTGCAGTACTTC,CASSLEGSLSVQYF
TRBV4-3,TRBJ1-1,NA,TGCGCCAGCAGCCAAGATCTTGTCAGGGTTAACACTGAAGCTTTCTTT,CASSQDLVRVNTEAFF
TRBV7-9,TRBJ1-1,NA,TGTGCCAGCAGCCCCGGGGGGACTGAAGCTTTCTTT,CASSPGGTEAFF
TRBV10-3,TRBJ2-7,NA,TGTGCCATCAGAGACACCTCGGATGGGTACGAGCAGTACTTC,CAIRDTSDGYEQYF
TRBV7-2,TRBJ1-1,TRBD1,TGTGCCAGCAGCTTAGCACAGGGGGTTGTCGCTTTCTTT,CASSLAQGVVAFF
TRBV7-8,TRBJ2-7,TRBD2,TGTGCCAGCAGCTCACTAGCGGGAGGGAGTTACGAGCAGTACTTC,CASSSLAGGSYEQYF
TRBV2,TRBJ2-7,TRBD1,TGTGCCAGCAGTGACGGGACAGGGGATGTGGAGCAGTACTTC,CASSDGTGDVEQYF
TRBV27,TRBJ1-1,TRBD1,TGTGCCAGCAGCCGAAAGCGTTGGACAGGGATAAACACTGAAGCTTTCTTT,CASSRKRWTGINTEAFF
TRBV11-2,TRBJ2-2,TRBD1,TGTGCCAGCAGCTTAGCCCCCGGGACAGGGAACACCGGGGAGCTGTTTTTT,CASSLAPGTGNTGELFF
TRBV7-9,TRBJ2-7,NA,TGTGCCAGCAGCGTCCCCCCCGGTAGGAGCTCCTACGAGCAGTACTTC,CASSVPPGRSSYEQYF
TRBV19,TRBJ2-7,TRBD1,TGTGCCAGTAGACGAAAGGACAGGTATGAGTACGAGCAGTACTTC,CASRRKDRYEYEQYF
TRBV7-9,TRBJ1-1,NA,TGTGCCAGCAGTCAACAGGCGAACACTGAAGCTTTCTTT,CASSQQANTEAFF
TRBV5-6,TRBJ1-1,NA,TGTGCCAGCAGCACTTCGCGGTACACTGAAGCTTTCTTT,CASSTSRYTEAFF
TRBV2,TRBJ2-5,NA,TGTGCCAGCAGTGAACTGGAGACCCAGTACTTC,CASSELETQYF
TRBV13,TRBJ2-3,NA,TGTGCCAGCAGCGGAAACTTAGCCCGATGGGGCACAGATACGCAGTATTTT,CASSGNLARWGTDTQYF
TRBV11-2,TRBJ1-2,NA,TGTGCCAGCAGCCTCAGGGGCCGAGGCTACACCTTC,CASSLRGRGYTF
TRBV5-1,TRBJ2-1,TRBD2,TGCGCCAGCAGCTGGACTAGCGGCGGTTCGAATGAGCAGTTCTTC,CASSWTSGGSNEQFF
TRBV5-4,TRBJ2-7,TRBD2,TGTGCCAGCAGCAACGGACTAGCGGGACACTCCTACGAGCAGTACTTC,CASSNGLAGHSYEQYF
TRBV2,TRBJ1-1,NA,TGTGCCAGCAGTGCGGGCAGGGTTAACACTGAAGCTTTCTTT,CASSAGRVNTEAFF
TRBV6-5,TRBJ1-1,NA,TGTGCCAGCAGTTACGCGGGTGAAGCTTTCTTT,CASSYAGEAFF
TRBV10-3,TRBJ2-7,NA,TGTGCCATCAGTGATTTCCGGGGGTCTCTCTCCTACGAGCAGTACTTC,CAISDFRGSLSYEQYF
TRBV5-6,TRBJ1-1,NA,TGTGCCAGCAGCTACCGGGGGAGGGACACTGAAGCTTTCTTT,CASSYRGRDTEAFF
TRBV18,TRBJ1-5,NA,TGTGCCAGCTCACCACAGGGAGGTCAGCCCCAGCATTTT,CASSPQGGQPQHF
TRBV5-8,TRBJ1-5,TRBD1,TGTGCCAGCAGCTACTCGGGACAGACAAATCAGCCCCAGCATTTT,CASSYSGQTNQPQHF
TRBV15,TRBJ1-1,NA,TGTGCCACCAGCAGAGGGAGTGTAGGGAACACTGAAGCTTTCTTT,CATSRGSVGNTEAFF
TRBV15,TRBJ2-3,NA,TGTGCCACCAGCAGTCCCCCCAGGGCAGAACAGTATTTT,CATSSPPRAEQYF
TRBV5-4,TRBJ1-2,NA,TGTGCCAGCAGCTTCCCCCTCTCCTTGGGCCCAAACTATGGCTACACCTTC,CASSFPLSLGPNYGYTF
TRBV18,TRBJ2-7,NA,TGTGCCAGCTCACCTGCGGTCCGCGACGAGCAGTACTTC,CASSPAVRDEQYF
TRBV7-2,TRBJ2-5,NA,TGTGCCAGCAGCTCCTGGAGGACCCAGTACTTC,CASSSWRTQYF
TRBV5-1,TRBJ1-6,TRBD1,TGCGCCAGCAGCGGTGAGGGACAGGGGAATAATTCACCCCTCCACTTT,CASSGEGQGNNSPLHF
TRBV9,TRBJ2-5,TRBD2,TGTGCCAGCAGCCCAACTAGCGGGTACACTTCCGGGGCTCAAGAGACCCAGTACTTC,CASSPTSGYTSGAQETQYF
TRBV5-1,TRBJ2-3,TRBD1,TGCGCCAGCAGCTTGCTAGGGACAGGGACCACAGATACGCAGTATTTT,CASSLLGTGTTDTQYF
TRBV10-3,TRBJ2-7,NA,TGTGCCATCAGTGAGTCGACAGTGGCACGGGGGGCCATCTCCTACGAGCAGTACTTC,CAISESTVARGAISYEQYF
TRBV19,TRBJ1-2,NA,TGTGCCAGTAGTATTGACTTGTACTATGGCTACACCTTC,CASSIDLYYGYTF
TRBV15,TRBJ2-1,NA,TGTGCCACCAGCAGGTACGACAGCCCGTGGAATGAGCAGTTCTTC,CATSRYDSPWNEQFF
TRBV12-5,TRBJ2-1,NA,TGTGCTAGTGACCGCAGGGCCAACAATGAGCAGTTCTTC,CASDRRANNEQFF
TRBV6-1,TRBJ1-5,NA,TGTGCCAGCAGTGAAGCCAGGCGCCGACCCCAGCATTTT,CASSEARRRPQHF
TRBV30,TRBJ2-3,NA,TGTGCCTGGGGGCCACGTACAGATACGCAGTATTTT,CAWGPRTDTQYF